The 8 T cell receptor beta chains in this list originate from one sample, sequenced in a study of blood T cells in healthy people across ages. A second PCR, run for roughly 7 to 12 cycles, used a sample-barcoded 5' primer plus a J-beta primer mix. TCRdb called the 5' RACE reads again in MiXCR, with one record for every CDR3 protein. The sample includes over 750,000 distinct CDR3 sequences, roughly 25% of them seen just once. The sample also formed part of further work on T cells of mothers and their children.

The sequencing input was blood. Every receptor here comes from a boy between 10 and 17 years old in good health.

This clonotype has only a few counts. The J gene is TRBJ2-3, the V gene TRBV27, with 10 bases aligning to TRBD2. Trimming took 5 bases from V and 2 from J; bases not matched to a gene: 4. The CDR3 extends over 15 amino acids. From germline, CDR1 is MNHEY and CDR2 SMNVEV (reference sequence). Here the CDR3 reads CASSHGLADTDTQYF. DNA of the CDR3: TGTGCCAGCAGTCACGGACTAGCGGACACAGATACGCAGTATTTT.

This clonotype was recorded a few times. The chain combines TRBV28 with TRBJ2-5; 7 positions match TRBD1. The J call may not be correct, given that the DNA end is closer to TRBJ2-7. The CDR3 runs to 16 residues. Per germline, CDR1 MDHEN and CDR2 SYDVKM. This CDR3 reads CASSLNSGQSSYEQYF. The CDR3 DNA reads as TGTGCCAGCAGTTTGAACTCGGGACAGTCCTCCTACGAGCAGTACTTC.

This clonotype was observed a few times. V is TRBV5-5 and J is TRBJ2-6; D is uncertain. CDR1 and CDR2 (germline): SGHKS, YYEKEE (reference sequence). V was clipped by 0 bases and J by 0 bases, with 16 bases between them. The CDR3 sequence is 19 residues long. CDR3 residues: CASSLGFGAWDSGANVLTF. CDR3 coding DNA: TGTGCCAGCAGCTTGGGATTCGGCGCTTGGGACTCTGGGGCCAACGTCCTGACTTTC.

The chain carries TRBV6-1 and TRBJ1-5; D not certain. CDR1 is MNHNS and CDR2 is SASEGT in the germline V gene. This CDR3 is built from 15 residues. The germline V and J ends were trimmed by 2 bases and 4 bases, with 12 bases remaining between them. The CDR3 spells CASSENAGLNQPQHF. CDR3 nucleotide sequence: TGTGCCAGCAGTGAAAATGCAGGCTTAAATCAGCCCCAGCATTTT.

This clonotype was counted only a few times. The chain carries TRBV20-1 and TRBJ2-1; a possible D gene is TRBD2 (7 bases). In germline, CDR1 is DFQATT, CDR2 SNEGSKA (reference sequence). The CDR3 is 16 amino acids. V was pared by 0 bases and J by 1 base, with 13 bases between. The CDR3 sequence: CSARDDGGRSYNEQFF. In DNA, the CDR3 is TGCAGTGCTAGAGATGACGGGGGGCGATCCTACAATGAGCAGTTCTTC.

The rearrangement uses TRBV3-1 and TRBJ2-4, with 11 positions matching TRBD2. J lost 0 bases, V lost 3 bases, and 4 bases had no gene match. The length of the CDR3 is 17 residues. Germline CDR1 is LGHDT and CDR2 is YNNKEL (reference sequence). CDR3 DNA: TGTGCCAGCAGCCAGGGACTAGCGGTGATAGCCAAAAACATTCAGTACTTC. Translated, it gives CASSQGLAVIAKNIQYF.

The chain's CDR3 is CSAGGGLGPNEKLFF. The CDR3 DNA sequence: TGCAGTGCCGGGGGAGGGCTCGGTCCTAATGAAAAACTGTTTTTT. This chain links TRBV20-1 with TRBJ1-4; tentative D call: TRBD1 (5 bases). Germline-derived CDR1 and CDR2 are DFQATT and SNEGSKA (reference sequence). V was pared by 6 bases and J by 3 bases, with 17 bases between. The CDR3 is 15 residues long.

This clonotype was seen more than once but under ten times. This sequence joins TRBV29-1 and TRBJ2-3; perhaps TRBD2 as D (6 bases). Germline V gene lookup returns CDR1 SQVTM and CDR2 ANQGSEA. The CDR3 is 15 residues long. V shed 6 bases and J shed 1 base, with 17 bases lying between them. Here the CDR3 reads CSVQDWSGGTDTQYF. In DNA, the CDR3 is TGCAGCGTGCAGGACTGGTCGGGAGGCACAGATACGCAGTATTTT.